This is a list of T cell receptor beta chains from one sample in a study of blood T cell repertoires in COVID-19. TCRdb's table, derived via immunoSEQ multiplex PCR, lists solely in-frame clones and lacks some. The sample records 100,000 to 150,000 clones, roughly 86% being singletons. Sequenced: peripheral blood. The receptor source for this set is a woman between 65 and 79 years old with COVID-19, enrolled during active disease. CDR3s include the opening cysteine and the closing phenylalanine or tryptophan. The D gene is left open where the match is weak. Where a row states a size, it is once, few, many or the class of an expanded clone; other rows omit it.

d_call clone_size j_call v_call cdr3_nt cdr3_aa
. . TRBJ2-7 TRBV6-2/TRBV6-3 TGTGCCAGCAGTCTCCGGGACATCTACGAGCAGTACTTC CASSLRDIYEQYF
. once TRBJ1-5 TRBV5-1 TGCGCCAGCAGCTTGTTCGGGGATAGCAATCAGCCCCAGCATTTT CASSLFGDSNQPQHF
. . TRBJ2-5 TRBV6-1 TGTGCCAGCAGTGAGGAAACAGGGATATCGGGAGAGACCCAGTACTTC CASSEETGISGETQYF
TRBD2 . TRBJ2-5 TRBV7-8 TGTGCCAGCAGCTTAACCACTAGCGGGGGTAGCTACCAAGAGACCCAGTACTTC CASSLTTSGGSYQETQYF
TRBD1 . TRBJ1-6 TRBV5-4 TGTGCCAGCAGCGTTTGGACAGGATTATATAATTCACCCCTCCACTTT CASSVWTGLYNSPLHF
TRBD1 . TRBJ2-7 TRBV13 TGTGCCAGCAGCCTGAACAGGGGGCTATCGATCGAGCAGTACTTC CASSLNRGLSIEQYF
TRBD2 . TRBJ2-5 TRBV19 TGTGCCAGTAGTATAAGGGCCGGGACTAGCCGAGAGACCCAGTACTTC CASSIRAGTSRETQYF
TRBD1 . TRBJ1-1 TRBV19 TGTGCCAGTAGTAAGGCGGGACAGGGAAGAGGTGAAGCTTTCTTT CASSKAGQGRGEAFF
. . TRBJ1-6 TRBV27 TGTGCCAGCAGTTGGGGGGGGTTTGGCTATAATTCACCCCTCCACTTT CASSWGGFGYNSPLHF
TRBD2 . TRBJ2-2 TRBV4-1 TGCGCCAGCAGCCAAGATCAACCGGGGGGGCTTATCGGGGAGCTGTTTTTT CASSQDQPGGLIGELFF
TRBD1 . TRBJ1-6 TRBV3-1/TRBV3-2 TGTGCCGCTGGGACAGGGAAAAATTCACCCCTCCACTTT CAAGTGKNSPLHF
TRBD1 . TRBJ1-4 TRBV28 TGTGCCACTTATCAGGGGGGTTCTAATGAAAAACTGTTTTTT CATYQGGSNEKLFF
. . TRBJ1-2 TRBV20-1 TGCAGTGCTAGTACCAGCCAGGGTACAGGCTACACCTTC CSASTSQGTGYTF
TRBD1 few TRBJ1-2 TRBV12-3/TRBV12-4 TGTGCCAGCAGAGGGGACAGAGGTGGCTACACCTTC CASRGDRGGYTF
TRBD1 . TRBJ1-6 TRBV7-2 TGTGCCAGCAGCTTTTTCGGACAGGTGGTTAATTCACCCCTCCACTTT CASSFFGQVVNSPLHF
TRBD1 . TRBJ1-2 TRBV30 TGTGCCTGGAGTCCGATCGGACAGGGGGGATACTATGGCTACACCTTC CAWSPIGQGGYYGYTF
TRBD2 . TRBJ2-1 TRBV6-6 TGTGCCAGCAGTTACTCCGGGGGCGGGGGGACTGAGCAGTTCTTC CASSYSGGGGTEQFF
. . TRBJ1-6 TRBV5-1 TGCGCCAGCAGCTTGCGGGAGGGCGGTAATTCACCCCTCCACTTT CASSLREGGNSPLHF
TRBD1 once TRBJ1-1 TRBV5-4 TGTGCCAGCAGCCTGGACAGGCTGGGTGAAGCTTTCTTT CASSLDRLGEAFF
TRBD1 . TRBJ1-5 TRBV7-8 TGTGCCAGCAGCGACCGGGACAGGGGGTCTTTTCAGCCCCAGCATTTT CASSDRDRGSFQPQHF
. . TRBJ1-5 TRBV7-8 TGTGCCAGCAGCTTGACCGGGAGTAGCAATCAGCCCCAGCATTTT CASSLTGSSNQPQHF
. . TRBJ2-3 TRBV4-1 TGCGCCAGCAGCCATAGATATACTAGCACAGATACGCAGTATTTT CASSHRYTSTDTQYF
. . TRBJ1-1 TRBV7-7 TGTGCCAGCAGCCGAGACAGGAACACTGAAGCTTTCTTT CASSRDRNTEAFF
TRBD1 . TRBJ1-1 TRBV3-1/TRBV3-2 TGTGCCAGCACCCCGACAGACAGGGACACTGAAGCTTTCTTT CASTPTDRDTEAFF
TRBD1 . TRBJ1-1 TRBV10-3 TGTGCCATCAGTGAGTCGAGACCCGGGACAGGCATGAACACTGAAGCTTTCTTT CAISESRPGTGMNTEAFF
. . TRBJ1-2 TRBV29-1 TGCAGCGCCGTAAGTCAGGGGCTAGACTTCTATGGCTACACCTTC CSAVSQGLDFYGYTF
. . TRBJ1-5 TRBV6-5 TGTGCCAGCAGTTACTCGGGTGGCGGACAGCCCCAGCATTTT CASSYSGGGQPQHF
TRBD1 . TRBJ1-1 TRBV7-8 TGTGCCAGCAGCTTAGACGACAGGGGGACTGAAGCTTTCTTT CASSLDDRGTEAFF
. . TRBJ2-7 TRBV19 TGTGCCAGTAGTATATCCAGGGACGAGCAGTACTTC CASSISRDEQYF
. . TRBJ1-1 TRBV7-3 TGTGCCAGCAGCCCCCGTCCAGGCACTGAAGCTTTCTTT CASSPRPGTEAFF
. . TRBJ2-1 TRBV7-9 TGTGCCAGCAGTAACAACCGGGATGCCAATGAGCAGTTCTTC CASSNNRDANEQFF
. few TRBJ2-5 TRBV20-1 TGCAGTGCTACTTTCCAAGAGACCCAGTACTTC CSATFQETQYF
TRBD1 . TRBJ1-1 TRBV27 TGTGCCAGCAGTCCAGTGGACAGGGGCCACCACCGTCTTGAAGCTTTCTTT CASSPVDRGHHRLEAFF
TRBD1 . TRBJ1-2 TRBV7-8 TGTGCCAGCAGCCCCGCACCGGGACAGGGGGCGCGGTATGGCTACACCTTC CASSPAPGQGARYGYTF
TRBD2 . TRBJ2-7 TRBV3-1/TRBV3-2 TGTGCCGTATCTAATCGGGGGGGCAGGACTGAGCAGTACTTC CAVSNRGGRTEQYF
. . TRBJ1-5 TRBV6-6 TGTGCCAGCAGTTACTCGATCAGGCAGCCCCAGCATTTT CASSYSIRQPQHF
TRBD1 . TRBJ1-3 TRBV9 TGTGCCAGCAGCGCGCCGGGGACAGGCTCTGGAAACACCATATATTTT CASSAPGTGSGNTIYF
TRBD2 . TRBJ2-5 TRBV28 TGTGCCAGCAGGGGGGCGGGACTAGCGGTTGAGACCCAGTACTTC CASRGAGLAVETQYF
TRBD2 . TRBJ2-1 TRBV10-3 TGTGCCATCAGGGAAGCGGGGGGGCCGGTGGATGAGCAGTTCTTC CAIREAGGPVDEQFF
. . TRBJ1-1 TRBV29-1 TGCAGCGCCCGTCGGGCGGGGGGAAGCACTGAAGCTTTCTTT CSARRAGGSTEAFF
TRBD1 . TRBJ2-1 TRBV2 TGTGCCAGTACCGGGACAGGGTCTTTCGGTGAGCAGTTCTTC CASTGTGSFGEQFF
. once TRBJ1-2 TRBV7-3 TGTGCCAGCAGTCAAGGTCAGGGCGTAGGTGGCTACACCTTC CASSQGQGVGGYTF
TRBD1 . TRBJ1-4 TRBV9 TGTGCCAGCAGCCCGGACAGGGCGGGAACTAATGAAAAACTGTTTTTT CASSPDRAGTNEKLFF
TRBD1 . TRBJ1-1 TRBV11-1 TGTGCCAGCAGCTTAGGGCCCCGACAGGGATACACTGAAGCTTTCTTT CASSLGPRQGYTEAFF
TRBD1 . TRBJ2-7 TRBV28 TGTGCCAGCACCAGACAGGGACGTTCGTCCTACGAGCAGTACTTC CASTRQGRSSYEQYF
TRBD1 . TRBJ2-5 TRBV7-7 TGTGCTAGCAGCATCGGAGACAGGGGTGAAGAGACCCAGTACTTC CASSIGDRGEETQYF
. . TRBJ1-6 TRBV30 TGTGCCTGGCGAGACTGGACAGCTAATTCACCCCTCCACTTT CAWRDWTANSPLHF
TRBD2 . TRBJ2-1 TRBV19 TGTGCCAGTAGCACAACTAGCGGGGAGGATGTTGGCAATGAGCAGTTCTTC CASSTTSGEDVGNEQFF
TRBD1 . TRBJ1-3 TRBV10-3 TGTGCCATCCAGACAGGGTCGGGAAACACCATATATTTT CAIQTGSGNTIYF
. . TRBJ2-7 TRBV28 TGTGCCAGCAGCCGATCAGGGCTTCTCTACCCATACGAGCAGTACTTC CASSRSGLLYPYEQYF
TRBD1 . TRBJ2-2 TRBV6-1 TGTGCCAGCAGTGAACTGCTGACAGGGGGCAAATACACCGGGGAGCTGTTTTTT CASSELLTGGKYTGELFF
TRBD1 once TRBJ1-2 TRBV7-8 TGTGCCAGCAGCTTAGAGATTGGACAGGGGGGAGGCTACACCTTC CASSLEIGQGGGYTF
. . TRBJ1-1 TRBV28 TGTGCCAGCAGTTGGAGAGGCCAGTTAATGAACACTGAAGCTTTCTTT CASSWRGQLMNTEAFF
TRBD2 . TRBJ2-1 TRBV5-1 TGCGCCAGCAGGGCTAGCGGGCGCAATGAGCAGTTCTTC CASRASGRNEQFF
. . TRBJ2-5 TRBV5-1 TGCGCCAGCAGCTTACGACAGTCTGGAGAGACCCAGTACTTC CASSLRQSGETQYF
TRBD1 . TRBJ1-5 TRBV30 TGTGCCTGGAGTCTCCCCGGGACAGGGGATCAGCCCCAGCATTTT CAWSLPGTGDQPQHF